The 22 T cell receptor beta chains below come from one sample, sequenced in a study of PD-L1 blockade in urothelial cancer. Time point meaning: pretreatment peripheral blood. Sequenced by immunoSEQ multiplex PCR; TCRdb stores in-frame clones only, minus some. The table has about 56,000 clones, 85% to 90% seen once. Here the sequenced sample was PBMCs, taken around atezolizumab (anti-PD-L1) treatment. The receptor source for this set is a man aged 65 to 85 with urothelial cancer.

J is TRBJ2-1 and V is TRBV6-6; the match to TRBD2 covers 14 bases. Losses at the gene ends were 6 bases for V and 4 bases for J; bases not matched to a gene: 5. This CDR3 is 16 amino acids long. Germline-derived CDR1 and CDR2 are MNHNY and SVGAGI (reference sequence). Here the CDR3 DNA reads TGTGCCAGCAGCGGGACTAGCGGGAGCCGTTACAATGAGCAGTTCTTC. This gives the protein CASSGTSGSRYNEQFF.

The CDR3: CASSSYGTENTEAFF. CDR3 nucleotide sequence: TGTGCCAGCAGTTCTTACGGGACAGAGAACACTGAAGCTTTCTTT. This sequence joins TRBV28 and TRBJ1-1; 7 nucleotides match TRBD1. Trimming took 4 bases from V and 1 from J; bases not matched to a gene: 6. CDR3 length: 15 amino acids. Germline assignment: CDR1 MDHEN and CDR2 SYDVKM. Variable domain in full (rest from reference TRBV28 and TRBJ1-1): DVKVTQSSRYLVKRTGEKVFLECVQDMDHENMFWYRQDPGLGLRLIYFSYDVKMKEKGDIPEGYSVSREKKERFSLILESASTNQTSMYLCASSSYGTENTEAFFGQGTRLTVV.

The J gene is TRBJ1-4, the V gene TRBV4-2; 9 bases align to TRBD1. V was pared by 1 base and J by 7 bases, with 7 bases of the junction left unmatched. The length of the CDR3 is 16 residues. CDR1 is LGHNA, CDR2 YNFKEQ, per germline. CDR3: CASSQGRGQGGEKLFF. The CDR3 DNA reads TGTGCCAGCAGCCAAGGGAGGGGACAGGGAGGTGAAAAACTGTTTTTT.

The genes are TRBV6-5 and TRBJ2-1, with a weak D call TRBD1 (5 bases). From germline, CDR1 is MNHEY and CDR2 SVGAGI. The CDR3 is made up of 15 amino acids. V lost 6 bases, J lost 0 bases, and 12 bases lay in between. CDR3 DNA: TGTGCCAGCAGGGGTAGGGGCGGCTCCTACAATGAGCAGTTCTTC. Protein product: CASRGRGGSYNEQFF.

The chain carries TRBV9 and TRBJ2-7, with TRBD2 matching 7 bases. The CDR3 is 14 amino acids. Trimming at V came to 4 bases and at J to 5 bases, leaving 9 bases not matched to a gene. Germline V gives CDR1 SGDLS, CDR2 YYNGEE. The CDR3 sequence: CASSPRTSADEQYF. The CDR3 bases are TGTGCCAGCAGCCCGAGGACTAGTGCGGACGAGCAGTACTTC.

This clone has more than one count but fewer than ten. The rearrangement joins TRBV4-1 to TRBJ1-1; no firm D call. Per the germline V gene, CDR1 is MGHRA and CDR2 is YSYEKL. The CDR3 length is 15 residues. V lost 1 base and J lost 3, with 12 bases in between. CDR3 in DNA: TGCGCCAGCAGCCAAGTTGGCAGCCTAGACACTGAAGCTTTCTTT. Encoded protein: CASSQVGSLDTEAFF.

This chain joins TRBV27 and TRBJ2-7; D possibly corresponds to TRBD1 (5 bases). The CDR3 consists of 15 residues. V lost 3 bases and J lost 7, with 19 bases in between. Germline loops: CDR1 MNHEY, CDR2 SMNVEV (reference sequence). CDR3 in DNA: TGTGCCAGCAGTTTTAAGGGGAATGCCCTACGAGAGCAGTACTTC. Its protein product is CASSFKGNALREQYF.

The rearrangement links TRBV11-3 to TRBJ2-3; 12 bases align to TRBD2. Trimming removed 1 base from V and 6 bases from J; junction bases left unmatched: 2. The CDR3 runs to 15 residues. Germline values: CDR1 SGHNT, CDR2 YENEEA. Written as DNA, the CDR3 is TGTGCCAGCAGCTTAGGCGGGACTAGCGGGGATACGCAGTATTTT. This codes for CASSLGGTSGDTQYF.

The chain employs TRBV9 and TRBJ2-2; 8 positions match TRBD1. The V gene end was trimmed by 2 bases and the J gene end by 1 base; junction bases not matched to a gene: 4. The germline CDR1 and CDR2 sequences are SGDLS and YYNGEE. This CDR3 is built from 16 residues. This chain's CDR3 is CASSVGQGVNTGELFF. DNA of the CDR3: TGTGCCAGCAGCGTTGGACAGGGAGTGAACACCGGGGAGCTGTTTTTT.

V gene TRBV15 combines with J gene TRBJ1-2; 8 nucleotides agree with TRBD1. Germline V gene data show CDR1 as LNHNV and CDR2 as YYDKDF (reference sequence). CDR3 size: 15 residues. The V and J ends lost 5 bases and 6 bases, in that order; junction bases with no gene match: 11. The CDR3 DNA is TGTGCCACCAGCTTGCGCTCGGACAGGGCTAATGGCTACACCTTC. As protein: CATSLRSDRANGYTF.

V and J are TRBV9 and TRBJ1-1; 11 bases are a match to TRBD1. The CDR3 sequence is 15 residues long. Trimming took 7 bases from V and 4 from J; bases not matched to a gene: 9. The germline gives CDR1 SGDLS, CDR2 YYNGEE. The CDR3 here is CASGRSGTGGTEAFF. For the CDR3, the DNA is TGTGCCAGCGGGAGGTCCGGGACAGGGGGCACTGAAGCTTTCTTT.

The rearrangement links TRBV5-1 to TRBJ2-7, with TRBD1 as a possible D gene (5 bases). Germline assignment: CDR1 SGHRS and CDR2 YFSETQ. Trimming left V 0 bases short and J 0 bases short, with 10 bases between. The CDR3 spans 15 residues. CDR3 sequence (DNA): TGCGCCAGCAGCTTGGGGGGCAGGAGCTCCTACGAGCAGTACTTC. Amino acid sequence: CASSLGGRSSYEQYF.

This clone was found once. J is TRBJ2-7 and V is TRBV5-6, with D perhaps TRBD2 (5 bases). The germline CDR1 and CDR2 sequences are SGHDT and YYEEEE. This CDR3 has 14 residues. Trimming removed 2 bases at V and 0 bases at J, with 9 bases between. CDR3 sequence: CASSFEGSSYEQYF. The CDR3 DNA reads as TGTGCCAGCAGCTTCGAAGGGAGCTCCTACGAGCAGTACTTC.

V gene TRBV6-5 combines with J gene TRBJ1-4; possible D gene TRBD1, 6 bases. Germline lookup yields CDR1 MNHEY and CDR2 SVGAGI. V lost 6 bases and J lost 10, with 12 bases in between. The CDR3 is 12 amino acids. CDR3 protein: CASSPRGGKLFF. The CDR3 nucleotides are TGTGCCAGCAGCCCTAGGGGGGGAAAACTGTTTTTT.

V and J are TRBV27 and TRBJ1-1, with 7 bases aligning to TRBD1. The CDR3 sequence is 14 residues long. The germline V gene encodes CDR1 MNHEY and CDR2 SMNVEV (reference sequence). V lost 3 bases, J lost 5 bases, and 6 bases stayed unmatched. CDR3 in DNA: TGTGCCAGCAGTTTCCAGGGGGTTGGGACTGAAGCTTTCTTT. Its translation is CASSFQGVGTEAFF.

The CDR3 region has the DNA TGTGCCAGCAAGCGGGACAGGGAATACAATGAGCAGTTCTTC. Translated: CASKRDREYNEQFF. This chain connects TRBV7-2 to TRBJ2-1; 9 nucleotides align to TRBD1. The germline CDR1 and CDR2 sequences are SGHTA and FQGNSA. The CDR3 sequence is 14 residues long. Losses at the gene ends were 7 bases for V and 4 bases for J; bases not matched to a gene: 5.

This chain uses TRBV6-5 with TRBJ1-4, with TRBD1 matching over 9 bases. Germline loops: CDR1 MNHEY, CDR2 SVGAGI. The CDR3 extends over 15 amino acids. Losses at the gene ends were 4 bases for V and 5 bases for J; bases not matched to a gene: 5. The CDR3 sequence: CASSFLTGGNEKLFF. In DNA, the CDR3 is TGTGCCAGCAGTTTCCTGACAGGGGGAAATGAAAAACTGTTTTTT.

This clone was observed a handful of times. J is TRBJ2-1 and V is TRBV28, with 9 nucleotides matching TRBD2. There are 18 residues in the CDR3. The V gene end was trimmed by 4 bases and the J gene end by 4 bases; junction bases not matched to a gene: 14. CDR1 and CDR2 (germline): MDHEN, SYDVKM. CDR3: CASSSLWLAGDGYNEQFF. The CDR3 region has the DNA TGTGCCAGCAGTTCATTATGGTTAGCGGGAGATGGATACAATGAGCAGTTCTTC.

J is TRBJ2-5 and V is TRBV18; 10 bases are shared with TRBD1. This CDR3 is 15 amino acids long. J was trimmed by 4 bases and V by 1 base; bases with no gene match: 3. Germline CDR1 and CDR2: KGHSH and LQKENI. Here the CDR3 DNA reads TGTGCCAGCTCACCACAGAGGACAGGGGGAGAGACCCAGTACTTC. Translating gives CASSPQRTGGETQYF.

The genes are TRBV6-5 and TRBJ1-2, with TRBD1 matching over 9 bases. This CDR3 is built from 13 residues. The germline V gene has CDR1 MNHEY and CDR2 SVGAGI. J lost 8 bases, V lost 6 bases, and 7 bases had no gene match. CDR3 sequence (DNA): TGTGCCAGCAGCAGGGGACAGGGTGAAGGCTACACCTTC. The encoded protein is CASSRGQGEGYTF.

The chain couples TRBV15 to TRBJ1-4; D ambiguous. From germline, CDR1 is LNHNV and CDR2 YYDKDF (reference sequence). V was shortened by 6 bases and J by 0 bases, with 5 bases between the two germline ends. This CDR3 spans 13 amino acids. In nucleotides, the CDR3 is TGTGCCACCAGGACTTCAACTAATGAAAAACTGTTTTTT. Residues: CATRTSTNEKLFF.

The chain employs TRBV6-1 and TRBJ2-5; weak D call: TRBD1 (6 bases). The CDR3 is made up of 14 amino acids. Germline values: CDR1 MNHNS, CDR2 SASEGT. Trimming cost V 5 bases and J 5 bases, with 15 bases left between them. The DNA of the CDR3 is TGTGCCAGCAGTCCCAGGTGGGGGCGGGAGACCCAGTACTTC. Translated: CASSPRWGRETQYF.